This passage covers 8 T cell receptor beta chains from one sample sequenced in a study of T cells in localized non-small cell lung cancer. Clones were read by immunoSEQ multiplex PCR, and TCRdb kept only the in-frame ones, dropping some. The sample consists of about 21,000 clones, approximately 83% of them appearing once. Material: peripheral blood, obtained before any cancer treatment. The receptors shown here come from a man aged 35 to 69 with stage I lung adenocarcinoma.

The gene calls are TRBV5-4 and TRBJ2-7; TRBD1 is a possible D gene (6 bases). CDR3 size: 13 residues. Trimming stripped 4 bases from V and 6 bases from J, with 14 bases between. Germline CDR1 reads SGHNT; CDR2 reads YYREEE (reference sequence). CDR3 protein: CASSVTGSPEQYF. Written as DNA, the CDR3 is TGTGCCAGCAGCGTGACAGGAAGTCCCGAGCAGTACTTC.

By share, this clone counts as medium-sized. Other DNA sequences in the same sample also yield this CDR3. V usage is TRBV19 and J usage is TRBJ1-1, with D maybe TRBD1 (5 bases). The V end was cut by 8 bases, the J end by 1 base, with 8 bases between. The CDR3 is 12 residues long. The germline V gene encodes CDR1 LNHDA and CDR2 SQIVND (reference sequence). The CDR3 region is CASGTENTEAFF. DNA for the CDR3: TGTGCCAGTGGGACTGAGAACACTGAAGCTTTCTTT.

The sample holds a few counts of this clone. The V and J genes are TRBV7-9 and TRBJ1-1; D is ambiguous. The CDR3 is made up of 13 amino acids. Between the trimmed V and J ends, which lost 2 bases and 5 bases, there was a span of 9 bases. CDR1 is SEHNR and CDR2 is FQNEAQ in the germline V gene (reference sequence). The CDR3, as DNA: TGTGCCAGCAGCTTATTAATAGGGACTGAAGCTTTCTTT. Translation gives CASSLLIGTEAFF.

CDR3 bases: TGTGCCAGCAGCCAAGATTCGGGACAGGGGGCTGACACCGGGGAGCTGTTTTTT. Translation gives CASSQDSGQGADTGELFF. The chain couples TRBV4-2 to TRBJ2-2, with 12 bases matching TRBD1. The CDR3 has 18 residues. Germline V gene sequence: CDR1 LGHNA, CDR2 YNFKEQ. Losses at the gene ends were 0 bases for V and 3 bases for J; bases not matched to a gene: 5.

The genes are TRBV10-3 and TRBJ2-1; TRBD2 agrees at 11 bases. CDR3 length: 16 residues. From germline, CDR1 is ENHRY and CDR2 SYGVKD. The trim removed 0 bases at V and 5 bases at J, leaving 3 bases unmatched. In DNA form, the CDR3 reads TGTGCCATCAGTGAGTCGGGACTAGCGGAACACAATGAGCAGTTCTTC. Amino acids: CAISESGLAEHNEQFF.

In this sample, this clone turned up once. The CDR3 DNA reads as TGTGCCATCAGTACGACTACTTCCTACGAGCAGTACTTC. It codes for CAISTTTSYEQYF. The rearrangement uses TRBV10-3 and TRBJ2-5; D may be TRBD2 (5 bases). Near its end, the DNA agrees better with TRBJ2-7, so the J call may be wrong. The CDR3 runs 13 residues. CDR1 is ENHRY and CDR2 is SYGVKD in the germline V gene.

This clone has only a few counts. This sequence joins TRBV19 and TRBJ2-2; 9 bases fit TRBD1. Germline CDR1 is LNHDA and CDR2 is SQIVND (reference sequence). The length of the CDR3 is 18 residues. V lost 5 bases, J lost 6 bases, and 16 bases stayed unmatched. The CDR3 spells CASSSGVSWTGDPGELFF. The CDR3 DNA reads as TGTGCCAGTAGTTCGGGAGTATCGTGGACAGGGGACCCCGGGGAGCTGTTTTTT.

This rearrangement joins TRBV18 to TRBJ1-1; tentatively, D is TRBD1 (5 bases). This CDR3 has 14 amino acids. V lost 0 bases to trimming and J lost 4 bases, with 9 bases between them. In germline, CDR1 is KGHSH, CDR2 LQKENI. The CDR3 region has the DNA TGTGCCAGCTCACCACCCCAGGGCGGCACTGAAGCTTTCTTT. This translates into CASSPPQGGTEAFF.